This T cell receptor (beta chain) emerged from a study of blood T cell repertoires in COVID-19. TCRdb's copy holds only in-frame clones and misses some; the assay was immunoSEQ multiplex PCR. In the table there are hundreds of thousands of clones, 89% of which are singletons. Trimming left V 5 bases short and J 9 bases short, with 20 bases between. The V gene's germline CDR1 is KGHSH and CDR2 LQKENI. The CDR3 length is 16 residues. This receptor was obtained from a middle-aged man with acute or convalescent COVID-19. The rearrangement uses TRBV18 and TRBJ1-6, with D tentatively TRBD1 (5 bases). What was sequenced was peripheral blood. The chain's CDR3 is CASSDRLYQGSSPLHF. The CDR3, as DNA: TGTGCCAGCTCAGACCGTCTTTATCAGGGCAGTTCACCCCTCCACTTT.